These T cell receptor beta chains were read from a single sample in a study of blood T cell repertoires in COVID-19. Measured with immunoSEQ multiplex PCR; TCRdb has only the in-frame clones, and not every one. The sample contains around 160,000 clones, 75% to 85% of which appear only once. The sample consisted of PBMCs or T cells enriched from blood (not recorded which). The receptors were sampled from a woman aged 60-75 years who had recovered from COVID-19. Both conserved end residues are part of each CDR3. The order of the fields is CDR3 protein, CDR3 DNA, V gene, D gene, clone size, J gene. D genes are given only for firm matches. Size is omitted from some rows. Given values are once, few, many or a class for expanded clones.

CDR3: CASSPDRDYGYTF
DNA: TGTGCCAGCTCACCGGACAGAGACTATGGCTACACCTTC
V: TRBV18
D: -
size: once
J: TRBJ1-2

CDR3: CATSRAGVEYEQYF
DNA: TGTGCCACCAGCAGGGCGGGAGTTGAGTACGAACAGTACTTC
V: TRBV15
D: TRBD2
size: -
J: TRBJ2-7

CDR3: CSERLAGSQETQYF
DNA: TGCAGCGAACGACTAGCGGGGTCCCAAGAGACCCAGTACTTC
V: TRBV29-1
D: TRBD2
size: -
J: TRBJ2-5

CDR3: CASTGWYEQYF
DNA: TGTGCCAGCACAGGGTGGTACGAGCAGTACTTC
V: TRBV2
D: -
size: -
J: TRBJ2-7

CDR3: CASSEDSSGNTIYF
DNA: TGTGCCAGCAGTGAAGACAGCTCTGGAAACACCATATATTTT
V: TRBV2
D: -
size: -
J: TRBJ1-3

CDR3: CASREGGRGYTEAFF
DNA: TGTGCCAGCAGGGAGGGGGGGAGAGGGTACACTGAAGCTTTCTTT
V: TRBV6-5
D: -
size: -
J: TRBJ1-1

CDR3: CASSQTDRFQDTQYF
DNA: TGTGCCAGCAGCCAAACCGACAGGTTCCAAGATACCCAGTACTTC
V: TRBV14
D: -
size: once
J: TRBJ2-5

CDR3: CAISEPGQGYTGELFF
DNA: TGTGCCATCAGTGAACCGGGACAGGGATACACCGGGGAGCTGTTTTTT
V: TRBV10-3
D: TRBD1
size: -
J: TRBJ2-2

CDR3: CASSSTSGGAYEQYF
DNA: TGCGCCAGCAGCTCAACTAGCGGGGGGGCTTACGAGCAGTACTTC
V: TRBV5-1
D: TRBD2
size: -
J: TRBJ2-7

CDR3: CATSSGTSGSYEQYF
DNA: TGTGCCACCAGCAGCGGGACTAGCGGGTCCTACGAGCAGTACTTC
V: TRBV15
D: TRBD2
size: -
J: TRBJ2-7

CDR3: CASSTLAGAYNEQFF
DNA: TGTGCCAGCAGCACCCTAGCGGGGGCCTACAATGAGCAGTTCTTC
V: TRBV7-2
D: TRBD2
size: few
J: TRBJ2-1

CDR3: CASSPGQGRTGELFF
DNA: TGCGCCAGCAGCCCCGGACAGGGGAGGACCGGGGAGCTGTTTTTT
V: TRBV5-1
D: TRBD1
size: -
J: TRBJ2-2

CDR3: CASRGAGNEKLFF
DNA: TGTGCCAGCAGGGGCGCGGGTAATGAAAAACTGTTTTTT
V: TRBV25-1
D: -
size: few
J: TRBJ1-4

CDR3: CSCTGGANTGELFF
DNA: TGCAGCTGCACAGGGGGCGCGAACACCGGGGAGCTGTTTTTT
V: TRBV29-1
D: TRBD1
size: -
J: TRBJ2-2

CDR3: CASSLELAGYNEQFF
DNA: TGTGCCAGCAGCTTAGAACTAGCGGGGTACAATGAGCAGTTCTTC
V: TRBV11-2
D: TRBD2
size: -
J: TRBJ2-1

CDR3: CASSVQTGGVDEQYF
DNA: TGTGCCAGCAGTGTTCAGACAGGGGGGGTGGACGAGCAGTACTTC
V: TRBV2
D: TRBD1
size: -
J: TRBJ2-7

CDR3: CASSKSEPGNTEAFF
DNA: TGTGCCAGTAGTAAGTCGGAACCAGGGAACACTGAAGCTTTCTTT
V: TRBV19
D: -
size: -
J: TRBJ1-1

CDR3: CASSSAGEQFF
DNA: TGTGCCAGCAGTTCCGCCGGTGAGCAGTTCTTC
V: TRBV12-3/TRBV12-4
D: -
size: -
J: TRBJ2-1

CDR3: CASSLAPAGAADTQYF
DNA: TGTGCCAGCAGCTTAGCCCCAGCGGGGGCAGCAGATACGCAGTATTTT
V: TRBV7-2
D: TRBD2
size: -
J: TRBJ2-3

CDR3: CASSPPSSGVAGELFF
DNA: TGTGCCAGCTCACCACCCTCTAGCGGGGTCGCCGGGGAGCTGTTTTTT
V: TRBV18
D: TRBD2
size: -
J: TRBJ2-2

CDR3: CARAEGGSNQPQHF
DNA: TGTGCCCGAGCGGAGGGGGGGAGCAATCAGCCCCAGCATTTT
V: TRBV5-3
D: -
size: -
J: TRBJ1-5

CDR3: CASSLFAGGAGNTIYF
DNA: TGTGCCAGCAGCTTATTTGCAGGCGGGGCTGGAAACACCATATATTTT
V: TRBV7-2
D: -
size: few
J: TRBJ1-3

CDR3: CATSGTGNYNEQFF
DNA: TGTGCCACCTCCGGGACAGGGAACTACAATGAGCAGTTCTTC
V: TRBV25-1
D: TRBD1
size: once
J: TRBJ2-1

CDR3: CASSATGMANYGYTF
DNA: TGTGCCAGCAGCGCAACAGGGATGGCTAACTATGGCTACACCTTC
V: TRBV9
D: -
size: few
J: TRBJ1-2

CDR3: CASSLGGGSPLHF
DNA: TGTGCCAGCAGTTTAGGGGGAGGGTCACCCCTCCACTTT
V: TRBV6-5
D: -
size: -
J: TRBJ1-6

CDR3: CASSLVGTGNTEAFF
DNA: TGTGCCAGCAGCTTAGTTGGGACAGGGAACACTGAAGCTTTCTTT
V: TRBV7-9
D: TRBD1
size: -
J: TRBJ1-1

CDR3: CAWSGTQGAEEKLFF
DNA: TGTGCCTGGAGTGGAACACAGGGGGCTGAGGAAAAACTGTTTTTT
V: TRBV30
D: TRBD1
size: -
J: TRBJ1-4

CDR3: CASSPLSRELFF
DNA: TGTGCCAGCAGTCCCCTTTCCCGGGAGCTGTTTTTT
V: TRBV27
D: -
size: -
J: TRBJ2-2

CDR3: CASSVAGISYNEQFF
DNA: TGTGCCAGCAGCGTAGCAGGGATCTCCTACAATGAGCAGTTCTTC
V: TRBV9
D: -
size: -
J: TRBJ2-1

CDR3: CASSQEDRGADTQYF
DNA: TGCGCCAGCAGCCAAGAGGACAGGGGGGCAGATACGCAGTATTTT
V: TRBV4-1
D: TRBD1
size: -
J: TRBJ2-3

CDR3: CASSLRYSEQFF
DNA: TGTGCCAGCAGTTTGCGCTATAGTGAGCAGTTCTTC
V: TRBV12-3/TRBV12-4
D: -
size: once
J: TRBJ2-1

CDR3: CATSDTGTGAAREKLFF
DNA: TGTGCCACCAGTGATACCGGGACAGGGGCAGCAAGGGAAAAACTGTTTTTT
V: TRBV24-1
D: TRBD1
size: -
J: TRBJ1-4

CDR3: CASSRTGGYGYTF
DNA: TGTGCCAGCAGCCGGACAGGGGGATATGGCTACACCTTC
V: TRBV6-5
D: TRBD1
size: -
J: TRBJ1-2

CDR3: CASSTGTSAYEQYF
DNA: TGTGCCAGCAGTACCGGGACAAGCGCATACGAGCAGTACTTC
V: TRBV27
D: -
size: -
J: TRBJ2-7

CDR3: CASSEGGPYEQYF
DNA: TGTGCCAGCAGTGAGGGAGGTCCCTACGAGCAGTACTTC
V: TRBV12-3/TRBV12-4
D: -
size: -
J: TRBJ2-7

CDR3: CASASGGLGDTQYF
DNA: TGCGCCAGCGCTAGCGGGGGACTGGGAGATACGCAGTATTTT
V: TRBV10-1
D: TRBD2
size: few
J: TRBJ2-3

CDR3: CASSSGGLVADTQYF
DNA: TGTGCCAGCAGCTCCGGGGGACTAGTAGCAGATACGCAGTATTTT
V: TRBV5-4
D: TRBD2
size: -
J: TRBJ2-3

CDR3: CASSYLAGRADTQYF
DNA: TGTGCCAGCAGTTACCTCGCGGGGCGTGCAGATACGCAGTATTTT
V: TRBV6-5
D: -
size: -
J: TRBJ2-3

CDR3: CASSSGRATNEKLFF
DNA: TGCGCCAGCAGCTCGGGAAGGGCAACTAATGAAAAACTGTTTTTT
V: TRBV5-1
D: -
size: -
J: TRBJ1-4

CDR3: CASQHDPYTEAFF
DNA: TGTGCCAGTCAACACGATCCCTACACTGAAGCTTTCTTT
V: TRBV12-3/TRBV12-4
D: -
size: -
J: TRBJ1-1

CDR3: CASSPYAGQVGSPLHF
DNA: TGCGCCAGCAGCCCGTATGCGGGACAGGTGGGTTCACCCCTCCACTTT
V: TRBV4-1
D: TRBD1
size: -
J: TRBJ1-6

CDR3: CASSPPSLFGEQYF
DNA: TGTGCCAGCTCACCACCGAGTCTTTTCGGCGAGCAGTACTTC
V: TRBV18
D: -
size: -
J: TRBJ2-7

CDR3: CASSVGTGLAVTYEQYF
DNA: TGCGCCAGCAGCGTCGGGACGGGACTAGCGGTAACCTACGAGCAGTACTTC
V: TRBV4-1
D: TRBD2
size: -
J: TRBJ2-7

CDR3: CASSGVPGQGTGYEQYF
DNA: TGTGCCAGCAGTGGTGTGCCGGGACAGGGGACGGGCTACGAGCAGTACTTC
V: TRBV2
D: TRBD1
size: few
J: TRBJ2-7

CDR3: CASSIGGLAKNIQYF
DNA: TGTGCCAGTAGTATTGGGGGACTAGCCAAAAACATTCAGTACTTC
V: TRBV19
D: -
size: -
J: TRBJ2-4

CDR3: CASKDLAGVPSYNEQFF
DNA: TGTGCCAGTAAAGACCTAGCGGGGGTCCCCTCCTACAATGAGCAGTTCTTC
V: TRBV19
D: TRBD2
size: -
J: TRBJ2-1

CDR3: CASRGGPSDTQYF
DNA: TGTGCCAGCAGGGGAGGGCCGAGTGATACGCAGTATTTT
V: TRBV11-2
D: TRBD2
size: -
J: TRBJ2-3

CDR3: CASSPQQGARETQYF
DNA: TGTGCCAGCTCACCCCAACAGGGGGCGCGTGAGACCCAGTACTTC
V: TRBV18
D: TRBD1
size: once
J: TRBJ2-5